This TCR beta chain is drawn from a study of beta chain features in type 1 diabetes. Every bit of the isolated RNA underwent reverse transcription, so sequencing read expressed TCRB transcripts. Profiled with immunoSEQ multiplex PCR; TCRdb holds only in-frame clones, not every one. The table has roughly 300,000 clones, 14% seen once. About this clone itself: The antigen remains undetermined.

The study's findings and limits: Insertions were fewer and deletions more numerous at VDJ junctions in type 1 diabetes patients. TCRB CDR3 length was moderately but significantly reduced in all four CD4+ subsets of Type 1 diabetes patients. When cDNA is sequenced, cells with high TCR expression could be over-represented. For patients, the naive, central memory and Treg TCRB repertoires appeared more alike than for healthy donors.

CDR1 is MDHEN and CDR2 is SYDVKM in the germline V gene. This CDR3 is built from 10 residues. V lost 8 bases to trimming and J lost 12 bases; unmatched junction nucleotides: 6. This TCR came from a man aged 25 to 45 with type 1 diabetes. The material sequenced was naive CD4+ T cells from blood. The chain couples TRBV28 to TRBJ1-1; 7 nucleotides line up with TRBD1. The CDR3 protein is CASGDRDTFF. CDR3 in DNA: TGTGCCAGCGGTGACAGGGATACTTTCTTT.